Many counts were recorded for the clone carrying this T cell receptor (beta chain). Amplified TCR beta CDR3 regions came from RNA transcripts. The study used the HTBI primer set for a first-round RT-PCR of the TCR CDR3. TCRdb re-derived calls from the multiplex PCR reads in MiXCR, one entry per CDR3 protein. The sample shows roughly 250,000 distinct CDR3 sequences, roughly 15% of them seen only once. The germline V and J ends were trimmed by 0 bases and 2 bases, with 7 bases remaining between them. Per germline, CDR1 MNHEY and CDR2 SMNVEV (reference sequence). This CDR3 spans 14 amino acids. These data originate in a study of T cells in Graves' hyperthyroidism and ophthalmopathy. Whole-study context: Upon initial diagnosis and before any treatment, peripheral blood was collected.

These patients, aged 18 to 65, had recently diagnosed hyperthyroidism lasting under 2 months. Preceding any ophthalmopathy symptoms, the blood sample dates from first hyperthyroidism diagnosis. The authors took PBMCs from 10 ml fresh peripheral blood. This TCR came from a woman between 40 and 55 years old with Graves' hyperthyroidism that later progressed to Graves' ophthalmopathy. The sample taken for sequencing was blood. The J gene is TRBJ1-2, the V gene TRBV27; D gene uncertain. The CDR3 protein is CASSLSILNYGYTF. The CDR3 nucleotides read TGTGCCAGCAGTTTATCGATCCTCAACTATGGCTACACCTTC.